One and the same sample provided the 18 T cell receptor beta chains below, sequenced in a study of human T cells and chemical hapten exposure. Time point noted: pre-sensitization, week 0. Specified treatment: therapeutic diphenylcyclopropenone sensitization with weekly scalp DPC. MiXCR, run by TCRdb on the RACE reads, gives a single entry per CDR3 protein. The data show around 120,000 distinct CDR3 sequences, roughly 13% seen once. The sequenced sample was whole blood, obtained in connection with sensitization to the hapten diphenylcyclopropenone (DPC). These TCRs come from a woman aged 18-29 years with alopecia areata. Some clones in this sample may be carry-over from other donors' samples.

This chain connects TRBV18 to TRBJ1-2, with 12 bases aligning to TRBD1. CDR1 is KGHSH, CDR2 LQKENI, per germline. This CDR3 has 18 amino acids. V lost 5 bases to trimming and J lost 0 bases; unmatched junction nucleotides: 10. CDR3 region: CASSWDRGRSAANYGYTF. DNA for the CDR3: TGTGCCAGCTCATGGGACAGGGGGCGGAGTGCTGCTAACTATGGCTACACCTTC.

This clonotype was observed at least ten times. The V gene is TRBV3-1, the J gene TRBJ1-1; no clear D gene. V lost 0 bases to trimming and J lost 3 bases, with 5 bases between them. The CDR3 has 13 amino acids. Germline assignment: CDR1 LGHDT and CDR2 YNNKEL (reference sequence). The DNA for the CDR3 is TGTGCCAGCAGCCAAGATCGGCACACTGAAGCTTTCTTT. This codes for CASSQDRHTEAFF.

This clonotype was recorded many times. The CDR3 here is CSVELAFQGIVNEQFF. CDR3 DNA sequence: TGCAGCGTTGAACTCGCCTTCCAGGGGATCGTCAATGAGCAGTTCTTC. The rearrangement uses TRBV29-1 and TRBJ2-1; perhaps TRBD1 as D (6 bases). CDR1 and CDR2 (germline): SQVTM, ANQGSEA. The CDR3 covers 16 residues. Trimming removed 2 bases from V and 6 bases from J, with 20 bases in between.

J is TRBJ2-3 and V is TRBV11-2; 8 nucleotides agree with TRBD1. Germline V gene sequence: CDR1 SGHAT, CDR2 FQNNGV. The J segment lost 2 bases and the V segment lost 5 bases, leaving 6 bases of the junction unmatched. The CDR3 runs to 15 residues. This CDR3 reads CASSPQGVNTDTQYF. The CDR3, as DNA: TGTGCCAGCAGCCCACAGGGGGTCAACACAGATACGCAGTATTTT.

The chain recombines TRBV30 with TRBJ2-7; D is perhaps TRBD2 (6 bases). Germline CDR1 is GTSNPN and CDR2 is SVGIG (reference sequence). The V end was cut by 3 bases, the J end by 4 bases, with 16 bases between. The length of the CDR3 is 14 residues. The CDR3 region is CAWSRGSKLYEQYF. CDR3 sequence (DNA): TGTGCCTGGAGCCGGGGGTCCAAACTATACGAGCAGTACTTC.

V gene TRBV6-2 or TRBV6-3 combines with J gene TRBJ2-1; D is unclear. V lost 7 bases to trimming and J lost 9 bases, with 10 bases between them. CDR3 size: 11 residues. The germline V gene encodes CDR1 MNHEY and CDR2 SVGEGT. CDR3 coding DNA: TGTGCCAGCACCCCAAAGATTGAGCAGTTCTTC. It specifies CASTPKIEQFF.

This clonotype came up many times. This chain connects TRBV7-8 to TRBJ2-5, with 8 nucleotides matching TRBD2. The CDR3 spans 16 residues. Germline CDR1 reads SGHVS; CDR2 reads FQNEAQ. The trim removed 5 bases at V and 5 bases at J, leaving 13 bases unmatched. CDR3 sequence: CASSLGQRGMKETQYF. For the CDR3, the DNA is TGTGCCAGCAGCCTCGGACAGCGGGGGATGAAGGAGACCCAGTACTTC.

This clonotype was seen at least ten times. The chain uses TRBV29-1 and TRBJ2-7; possibly TRBD1 or TRBD2 for D (5 bases each). Germline loops: CDR1 SQVTM, CDR2 ANQGSEA. Deletions cut 4 bases from V and 8 bases from J, with 15 bases between. The CDR3 consists of 12 residues. As DNA, the CDR3 is TGCAGCGTTGCCTTGGAAACGGGGCAGCAGTACTTC. This sequence encodes CSVALETGQQYF.

Ten or more counts support this clonotype. This chain links TRBV6-1 with TRBJ2-3, with D perhaps matching TRBD2 (6 bases). V was cut by 2 bases and J by 0 bases, with 9 bases left in between. Germline CDR1 reads MNHNS; CDR2 reads SASEGT. The CDR3 has 15 amino acids. Here the CDR3 DNA reads TGTGCCAGCAGTGAATTTGGGACTAGCACAGATACGCAGTATTTT. Translated: CASSEFGTSTDTQYF.

DNA for the CDR3: TGTGCCAGCAGGGCAGAGGGCGCCGGCAATCAGCCCCAGCATTTT. The encoded protein is CASRAEGAGNQPQHF. V is TRBV28 and J is TRBJ1-5; no definite D call. The CDR3 is made up of 15 amino acids. Between the trimmed V and J ends, which lost 6 bases and 2 bases, there was a span of 14 bases. CDR1 is MDHEN, CDR2 SYDVKM, per germline.

This clonotype was recorded a few times. This sequence joins TRBV30 and TRBJ1-2; D unresolved. CDR3 length: 11 amino acids. Germline CDR1 reads GTSNPN; CDR2 reads SVGIG (reference sequence). Deletions cut 0 bases from V and 8 bases from J, with 7 bases between. The CDR3 DNA sequence: TGTGCCTGGAGTGTGACCCCCGGCTACACCTTC. It is translated as CAWSVTPGYTF.

The rearrangement joins TRBV5-1 to TRBJ2-7; 8 bases line up with TRBD2. The CDR3 extends over 14 amino acids. V shed 0 bases and J 4 bases; nucleotides not matched to a gene: 3. Germline V gene sequence: CDR1 SGHRS, CDR2 YFSETQ. The CDR3 sequence: CASSLAPSGYEQYF. The CDR3 region has the DNA TGCGCCAGCAGCTTGGCACCTAGCGGGTACGAGCAGTACTTC.

There are many counts of this clonotype. The rearrangement links TRBV7-9 to TRBJ1-1; 9 nucleotides align to TRBD1. Trimming took 5 bases from V and 5 from J; bases not matched to a gene: 6. Germline CDR1 SEHNR, CDR2 FQNEAQ (reference sequence). The CDR3 extends over 14 amino acids. The CDR3 is CASSPTGGRTEAFF. In DNA form, the CDR3 reads TGTGCCAGCAGCCCGACAGGGGGTAGGACTGAAGCTTTCTTT. Variable domain in full (rest from reference TRBV7-9 and TRBJ1-1): DTGVSQNPRHKITKRGQNVTFRCDPISEHNRLYWYRQTLGQGPEFLTYFQNEAQLEKSRLLSDRFSAERPKGSFSTLEIQRTEQGDSAMYLCASSPTGGRTEAFFGQGTRLTVV.

There are a few counts of this clonotype. CDR3 amino acids: CASSLRAVEQYF. The CDR3 DNA reads TGTGCCAGCAGTTTGAGAGCAGTCGAGCAGTACTTC. The V call is TRBV28, the J call TRBJ2-7, with unresolved D. From germline, CDR1 is MDHEN and CDR2 SYDVKM. The CDR3 has 12 amino acids. With 3 bases removed from V and 6 bases from J, the gap between germline ends came to 9 bases.

This clonotype was seen only a few times. V and J are TRBV18 and TRBJ1-1, with D unresolved. Trimming left V 2 bases short and J 6 bases short, with 7 bases between. This CDR3 is built from 12 residues. The V gene's germline CDR1 is KGHSH and CDR2 LQKENI. The CDR3 spells CASSPRLPEAFF. The CDR3 coding sequence is TGTGCCAGCTCACCAAGGCTTCCTGAAGCTTTCTTT.

This clonotype was seen only a few times. This chain links TRBV7-3 with TRBJ1-1; no clear D. Germline V CDR1 and CDR2: SGHTA, FQGTGA. This CDR3 comprises 14 residues. V was clipped by 3 bases and J by 4 bases, with 12 bases between them. CDR3 nucleotide sequence: TGTGCCAGCAGCTTGACAAGGGAGGGCACTGAAGCTTTCTTT. Protein product: CASSLTREGTEAFF.

This chain links TRBV12-3 or TRBV12-4 with TRBJ1-1; tentatively, D is TRBD1 (5 bases). Trimming removed 6 bases at V and 10 bases at J, with 24 bases between. CDR3 length: 15 amino acids. CDR3 residues: CASRNFRAGWRGAFF. The CDR3 DNA sequence: TGTGCCAGCAGAAACTTCAGGGCTGGGTGGCGGGGAGCTTTCTTT.

This clonotype occurred a few times. A much larger clone is a single base away; this may be a read error. The gene calls are TRBV11-3 and TRBJ1-1; D gene unclear. Germline V gives CDR1 SGHNT, CDR2 YENEEA. The CDR3 is 13 amino acids. V was shortened by 2 bases and J by 1 base, with 5 bases between the two germline ends. The CDR3 is CASSLLTNTEAFF. Here the CDR3 DNA reads TGTGCCAGCAGCTTATTGACGAACACTGAAGCTTTCTTT.